Listed below are T cell receptor beta chains from one sample, sequenced in a study of T cell responses to AZD1222 COVID-19 vaccine. Sequencing was performed with immunoSEQ multiplex PCR; in TCRdb, only in-frame clones are kept and a portion is missing. Of 150,000 or so clones in the sample, about 91% were seen once. Specimen: peripheral blood, collected on day 0 of AZD1222 vaccination. Every receptor here comes from an adult in good health. CDR3s include the opening cysteine and the closing phenylalanine or tryptophan. A D gene is named only where the DNA matches it firmly. Clone size is shown for a subset of rows, as once, few, many or a class of expanded clone.

V gene	clone size	D gene	J gene	CDR3 protein	CDR3 DNA
TRBV5-8	-	-	TRBJ1-1	CASSRRGTTNTEAFF	TGTGCCAGCAGCCGAAGGGGCACCACTAACACTGAAGCTTTCTTT
TRBV25-1	-	-	TRBJ2-1	CASSPGTNSYNEQFF	TGTGCCAGCAGTCCAGGGACAAACTCCTACAATGAGCAGTTCTTC
TRBV20-1	-	-	TRBJ1-1	CSARGGTEAFF	TGCAGTGCTAGAGGGGGCACTGAAGCTTTCTTT
TRBV11-3	-	-	TRBJ2-5	CASSSTEQETQYF	TGTGCCAGCAGCTCGACAGAACAAGAGACCCAGTACTTC
TRBV14	-	-	TRBJ2-7	CASSQDQGRVSYEQYF	TGTGCCAGCAGCCAAGATCAGGGCAGGGTGTCCTACGAGCAGTACTTC
TRBV7-9	once	-	TRBJ2-1	CASSLGGADNEQFF	TGTGCCAGCAGCTTGGGTGGGGCGGACAATGAGCAGTTCTTC
TRBV28	-	TRBD1	TRBJ1-2	CASSTTSGQNYGYTF	TGTGCCAGCAGTACCACCTCGGGACAGAACTATGGCTACACCTTC
TRBV5-4	-	-	TRBJ2-2	CASSAQVNTGELFF	TGTGCCAGCAGCGCCCAGGTGAACACCGGGGAGCTGTTTTTT
TRBV11-2	-	TRBD1	TRBJ1-2	CASSDGGQGAGPGGYTF	TGTGCCAGCAGCGACGGAGGACAGGGGGCGGGGCCCGGCGGCTACACCTTC
TRBV27	-	-	TRBJ2-7	CASRPRDGARVQYF	TGTGCCAGCAGGCCCCGGGACGGCGCTCGGGTGCAGTACTTC